This T cell receptor (beta chain) was profiled in a study of vaccination effects on CD4 cells after COVID-19. Study results and caveats: Of the vaccine-induced clones from healthy vaccinees, merely 1 of 255 recognized common cold coronaviruses as well. Convalescent patients were scarce in the study, and it lacked early post-infection timepoints.

In this sample, this clone turned up once. Its antigen is currently unknown. Looked up from germline, CDR1 is MNHEY and CDR2 is SVGAGI. There are 16 residues in the CDR3. V shed 0 bases, J shed 9 bases, and the junction held 9 bases outside the gene matches. The protocol was immunoSEQ multiplex PCR, while the TCRdb copy is restricted to in-frame clones and leaves out a portion. The sample contains fewer than 25,000 clones, about 70% of which appear only once. CD4+ T cells specific for antigen were expanded with viral peptide pools by the ViraFEST assay before sequencing. When around 10 days of culture had elapsed, CD4+ T cells were isolated. Participants received two doses of either the BNT162b2 or mRNA-1273 vaccine. Neither prior SARS-CoV-2 infection nor positive nucleocapsid antibodies were present in the vaccine recipients. Researchers swapped half the medium for IL-2 medium on both days 3 and 7.

Sequences were derived from CD4+ T cells from PBMCs cultured with SARS-CoV-2 spike peptides, sampled after COVID-19 vaccination. The chain uses TRBV6-5 and TRBJ2-1; TRBD2 matches 9 bases. This TCR came from a human donor who received a COVID-19 vaccine. The CDR3 region has the DNA TGTGCCAGCAGTTACTCAGTCGGTAGCGGGAGTTTTGAGCAGTTCTTC. It codes for CASSYSVGSGSFEQFF.